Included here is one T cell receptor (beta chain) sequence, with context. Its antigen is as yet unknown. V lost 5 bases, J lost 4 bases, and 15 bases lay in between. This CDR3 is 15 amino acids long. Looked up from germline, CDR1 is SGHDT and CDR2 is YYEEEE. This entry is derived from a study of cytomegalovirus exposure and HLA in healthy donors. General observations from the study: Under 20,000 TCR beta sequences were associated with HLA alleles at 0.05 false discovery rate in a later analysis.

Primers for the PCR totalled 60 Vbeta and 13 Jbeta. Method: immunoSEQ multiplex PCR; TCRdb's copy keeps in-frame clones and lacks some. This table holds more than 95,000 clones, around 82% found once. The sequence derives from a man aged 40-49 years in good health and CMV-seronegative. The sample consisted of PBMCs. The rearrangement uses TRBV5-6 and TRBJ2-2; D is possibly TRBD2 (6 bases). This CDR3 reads CASRRDFRATGELFF. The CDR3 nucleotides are TGTGCCAGCAGGCGGGACTTTAGGGCCACCGGGGAGCTGTTTTTT.